This is a list of T cell receptor beta chains from one sample in a study of shared clonotypes between healthy human individuals. The table came from immunoSEQ multiplex PCR; TCRdb's copy has only in-frame clones and leaves some out. The top ten clones hold 0.95% to 1.5% of a sample with about 2 million clones, roughly 94% of them seen once. Sequencing was done on a sample of naive CD8+ T cells sorted from blood. Receptors originate from a man aged 18 to 30 in good health. Each CDR3 is given with its conserved first and last residue. A D gene is named only where the DNA matches it firmly.

D gene,J gene,V gene,CDR3 protein
-,TRBJ1-1,TRBV5-5,CASSFTGVTNTEAFF
-,TRBJ2-1,TRBV6-1,CASSEGFSTPNEQFF
-,TRBJ1-2,TRBV6-5,CASSYSPTDQGYTF
-,TRBJ2-1,TRBV5-6,CASSLHNEQFF
TRBD2,TRBJ2-5,TRBV18,CASSPLYEAEGSGEMETQYF
-,TRBJ1-2,TRBV4-1,CASSQVEGVDYGYTF
-,TRBJ2-7,TRBV5-4,CASSTKGLAVHEQYF
-,TRBJ2-1,TRBV27,CASSLSHSGGNEQFF
-,TRBJ1-2,TRBV28,CASSSEQSGFQISYGYTF
-,TRBJ1-2,TRBV27,CASSQPTGSGYTF